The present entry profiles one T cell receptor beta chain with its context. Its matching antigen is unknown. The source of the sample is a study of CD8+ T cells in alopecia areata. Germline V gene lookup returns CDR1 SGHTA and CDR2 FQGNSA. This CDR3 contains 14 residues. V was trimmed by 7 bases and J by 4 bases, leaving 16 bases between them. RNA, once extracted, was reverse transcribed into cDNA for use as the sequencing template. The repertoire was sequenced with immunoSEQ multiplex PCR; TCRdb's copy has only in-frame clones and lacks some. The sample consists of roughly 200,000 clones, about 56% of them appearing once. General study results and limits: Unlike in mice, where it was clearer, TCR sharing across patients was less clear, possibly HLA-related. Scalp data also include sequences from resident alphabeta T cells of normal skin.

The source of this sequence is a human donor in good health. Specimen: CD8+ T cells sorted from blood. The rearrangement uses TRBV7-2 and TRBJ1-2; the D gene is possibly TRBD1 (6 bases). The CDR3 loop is CASIQAGQAYGYTF. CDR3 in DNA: TGTGCCAGCATCCAGGCGGGACAAGCCTATGGCTACACCTTC.